The clone carrying this T cell receptor (beta chain) has only a few counts. The sample originates from a study of blood T cells in healthy people across ages. V lost 5 bases, J lost 7 bases, and 13 bases stayed unmatched. The CDR3 contains 17 residues. A sample-barcoded 5' primer and a J-beta primer mix were used in a second PCR of roughly 7 to 11 cycles. TCRdb recomputed calls from the 5' RACE reads with MiXCR, one row per CDR3 protein. The table has over a million distinct CDR3 sequences, roughly 24% seen once. Another study also made use of these data, one on T cells of mothers and their children. According to that study: No clones detected were persistent microchimeric T cell clones.

The sequencing sample was made of blood. The clonotype comes from a girl aged 2 to 10 in good health. The V gene is TRBV12-3 or TRBV12-4, the J gene TRBJ1-6; 8 bases line up with TRBD1. The CDR3 spells CASSHTRDRLKNSPLHF. As DNA, the CDR3 is TGTGCCAGCAGTCACACCCGGGACAGGTTAAAGAATTCACCCCTCCACTTT.